The present entry profiles one T cell receptor (beta chain) with its context. Its antigen is still unknown. No much larger clone is present one base from it, and per-base qualities are unavailable. The sample comes from a study of shared clonotypes between healthy human individuals (dated by TCRdb to 2019 to 2021). Some background on the complete study: The cohort comprised two women and three men aged 18 to 49 years. The study deeply sequenced blood TCR repertoires of 5 or 6 healthy adults to estimate repertoire size and the extent of clonotype sharing between individuals. Leukapheresis yielded between about 0.85 and 9.5 billion PBMCs per donor. For each donor, three plates each were used for CD4 naive and CD4 memory, two plates were used for CD8 naive, and one plate was used for CD8 memory. To increase sequencing depth and limit assay-specific biases, TCR repertoire library preparation and sequencing were carried out by different laboratories using diverse techniques. On the study overall, not on this receptor specifically: Based on pairwise subsampling, the degree of clonotype sharing among donors was expected to be affected by sequencing depth. Sampling was limited to blood, and TCR repertoires in tissue likely differ from TCR repertoires in blood. Across four donors, about 5% of naive CD4, around 3.5% of naive CD8, about 2.3% of memory CD4, and under 0.45% of memory CD8 clonotypes were shared. The small number of donors limited the genetic and exposure-history diversity represented. Higher generation probabilities were observed for clonotypes shared by all four sorted-subset donors than for non-shared clonotypes. Estimated clonotype richness was generally larger for naive than for memory subsets. Even with the large sequencing depth, rarefaction of the sorted-subset datasets indicated that sequencing was incomplete.

From its cysteine to its phenylalanine, the CDR3 spans 16 amino acids. Only the CDR3 DNA stays, 48 bases, in frame from base 1. After removal of 1 base from V and 4 bases from J, the junction retains 4 bases not matched to a gene. CDR1 is given as LGHNA and CDR2 as YSLEER, both from the germline V gene. Using the deep immunoSEQ assay, multiplex PCR amplified TCR CDR3 regions from genomic DNA. Genomic DNA extracted from each cell subset was distributed evenly over all wells of several immunoSEQ 96-well plates, and each plate served as one replicate. For sorted subsets, each replicate PCR was loaded with approximately 0.2 ug genomic DNA, equivalent to some 27,000 T cell genomes. The purified libraries were quantified using a Qubit 3.0 fluorometer, sized with a Bioanalyzer 2100, and then quantified again using the KAPA Library Quantification kit. Every immunoSEQ 96-well plate was sequenced on a dedicated single-read 150-cycle Illumina NextSeq 550 flow cell. Concerning the study's data processing: The immunoSEQ output contained only junctional sequences without quality scores, so filtering could not match that applied to full-length reads. To assign V/J genes and CDR3, sequences were annotated using PyIR, a Python wrapper for IgBLAST v1.9, with IMGT germline references. Reads were filtered out if the reads had weak V/J assignments (E-value above 1e-6), no CDR3, stop codons, out-of-frame junctions, or ambiguous translated residues. V3J clonotypes were defined as sequences sharing an identical inferred V gene, J gene, and CDR3 amino acid sequence. The percentage overlap between two repertoires was calculated by dividing the number of shared unique clonotypes by the size of the smaller repertoire. Richness of each repertoire was evaluated using RTK rarefaction, the Chao1 estimator, and Recon v2.1 estimates of unobserved clonotypes. For all TCRbeta clonotypes obtained by the gDNA method from a few donors, generation probabilities were computed with OLGA. TCRdb carries this immuneACCESS record with in-frame sequences only. Its versions omit some clonotypes, under half of them owing to an unresolved V gene in the studies checked, with the rest unexplained. That table furnishes V, J and clone size, whereas the DNA furnished D and trimming. This sample has some 2.1 million clones in its table, and just over 90% of those were observed once. The ten largest make up about 1.7% of the sample.

CD8 naive samples were CD45RO-negative cells positively selected for CCR7, giving a CD45RA+CCR7+ population that excluded TemRA cells. The donors were healthy, HIV-negative adults with no recently reported acute infections or vaccinations. All donors were Caucasian adults living in Nashville, Tennessee, USA. After blood collection by leukapheresis, PBMCs were isolated using Ficoll-Histopaque density gradient centrifugation and then cryopreserved in the vapor phase of liquid nitrogen. Analytical flow cytometry was used to check the purity and quantity of each magnetically sorted T cell population. Genomic DNA was isolated from every sorted fraction and measured by UV absorbance on a Nanodrop 2000c.

The receptor was isolated from a man younger than 35 in good health. Some clones in this sample may be carry-over from other donors' samples. The chain joins TRBV4-3 to TRBJ2-1, and 10 junction bases match TRBD2. Sample: naive CD8+ T cells from PBMCs. Interpreted using the paper, the cell subset or site label stands for: CD45RA+CCR7+. The DNA sequence is TGCGCCAGCAGCCAAGTAGCGGGGGGAACGTACAATGAGCAGTTCTTC. This is translated as CASSQVAGGTYNEQFF.